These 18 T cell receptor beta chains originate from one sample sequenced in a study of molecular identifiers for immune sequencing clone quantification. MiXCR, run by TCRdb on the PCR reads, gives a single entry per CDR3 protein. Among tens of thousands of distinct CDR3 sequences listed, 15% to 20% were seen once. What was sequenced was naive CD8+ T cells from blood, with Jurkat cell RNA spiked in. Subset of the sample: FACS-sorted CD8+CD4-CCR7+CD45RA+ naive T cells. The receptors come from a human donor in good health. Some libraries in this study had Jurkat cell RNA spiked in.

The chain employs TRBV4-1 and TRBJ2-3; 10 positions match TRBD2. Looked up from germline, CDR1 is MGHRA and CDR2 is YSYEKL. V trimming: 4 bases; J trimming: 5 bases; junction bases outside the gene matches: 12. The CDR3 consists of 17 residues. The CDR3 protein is CASSLRMSGGARDTQYF. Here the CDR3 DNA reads TGCGCCAGCAGCCTAAGGATGAGCGGGGGGGCCAGAGATACGCAGTATTTT.

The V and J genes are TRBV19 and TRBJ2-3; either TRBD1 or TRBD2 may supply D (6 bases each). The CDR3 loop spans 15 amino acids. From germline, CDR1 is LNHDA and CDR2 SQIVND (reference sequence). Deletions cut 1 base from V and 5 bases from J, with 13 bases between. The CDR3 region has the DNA TGTGCCAGTAGTATAGCGTCGGGGGCTAAAGATACGCAGTATTTT. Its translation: CASSIASGAKDTQYF.

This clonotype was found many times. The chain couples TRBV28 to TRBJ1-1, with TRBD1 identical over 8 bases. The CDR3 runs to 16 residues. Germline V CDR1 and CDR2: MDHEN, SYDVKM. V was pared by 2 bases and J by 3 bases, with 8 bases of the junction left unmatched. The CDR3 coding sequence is TGTGCCAGCAGTTTACCGGCTAGGACAGGGTACACTGAAGCTTTCTTT. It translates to CASSLPARTGYTEAFF.

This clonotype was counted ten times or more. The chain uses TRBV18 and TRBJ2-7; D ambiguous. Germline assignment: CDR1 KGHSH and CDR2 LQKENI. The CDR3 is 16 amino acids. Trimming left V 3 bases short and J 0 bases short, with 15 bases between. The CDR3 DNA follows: TGTGCCAGCTCACCTGTCGGCCCCCCGAGCTCCTACGAGCAGTACTTC. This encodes CASSPVGPPSSYEQYF.

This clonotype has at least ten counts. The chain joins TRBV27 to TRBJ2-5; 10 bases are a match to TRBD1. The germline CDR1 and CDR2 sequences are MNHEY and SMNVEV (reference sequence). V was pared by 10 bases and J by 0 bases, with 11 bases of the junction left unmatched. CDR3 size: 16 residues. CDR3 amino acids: CATKRRDRGYQETQYF. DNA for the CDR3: TGTGCCACCAAAAGACGGGACAGGGGCTACCAAGAGACCCAGTACTTC.

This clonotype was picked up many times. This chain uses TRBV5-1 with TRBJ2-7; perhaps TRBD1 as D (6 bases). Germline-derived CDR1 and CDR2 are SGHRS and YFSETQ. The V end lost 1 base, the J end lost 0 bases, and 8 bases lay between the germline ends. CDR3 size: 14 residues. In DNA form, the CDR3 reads TGCGCCAGCAGCTTGCGGGACATCTCCTACGAGCAGTACTTC. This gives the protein CASSLRDISYEQYF.

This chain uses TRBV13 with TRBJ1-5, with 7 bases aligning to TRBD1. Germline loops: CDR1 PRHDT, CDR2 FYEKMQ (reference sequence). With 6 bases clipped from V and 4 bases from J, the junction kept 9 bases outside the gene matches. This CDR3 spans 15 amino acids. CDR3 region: CASSEEGGRNQPQHF. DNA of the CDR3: TGTGCCAGCAGTGAAGAAGGGGGCCGAAATCAGCCCCAGCATTTT.

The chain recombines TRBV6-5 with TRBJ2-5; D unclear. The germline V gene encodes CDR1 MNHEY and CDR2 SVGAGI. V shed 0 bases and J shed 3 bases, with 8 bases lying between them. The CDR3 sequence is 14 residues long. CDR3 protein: CASSYSGPEETQYF. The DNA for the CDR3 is TGTGCCAGCAGTTACTCTGGGCCGGAAGAGACCCAGTACTTC.

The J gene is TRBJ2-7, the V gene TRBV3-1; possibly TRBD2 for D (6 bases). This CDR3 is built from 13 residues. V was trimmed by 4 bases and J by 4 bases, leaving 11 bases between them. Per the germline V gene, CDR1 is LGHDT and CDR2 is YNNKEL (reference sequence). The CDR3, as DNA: TGTGCCAGCAGCCCGGGACTTCAATACGAGCAGTACTTC. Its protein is CASSPGLQYEQYF.

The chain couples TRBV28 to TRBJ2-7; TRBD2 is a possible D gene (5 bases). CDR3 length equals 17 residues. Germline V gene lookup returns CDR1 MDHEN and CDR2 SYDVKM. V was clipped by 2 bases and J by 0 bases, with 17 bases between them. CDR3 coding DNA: TGTGCCAGCAGTTTAGGGTTGTGGGCTAGCAGCTCCTACGAGCAGTACTTC. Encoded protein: CASSLGLWASSSYEQYF.

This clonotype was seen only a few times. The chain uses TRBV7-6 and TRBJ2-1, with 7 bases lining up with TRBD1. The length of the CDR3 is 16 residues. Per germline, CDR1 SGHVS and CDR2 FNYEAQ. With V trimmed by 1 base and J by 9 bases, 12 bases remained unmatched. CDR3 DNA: TGTGCCAGCAGCTTAGGCCTACAGGGGAATTACGGTGAGCAGTTCTTC. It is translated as CASSLGLQGNYGEQFF.

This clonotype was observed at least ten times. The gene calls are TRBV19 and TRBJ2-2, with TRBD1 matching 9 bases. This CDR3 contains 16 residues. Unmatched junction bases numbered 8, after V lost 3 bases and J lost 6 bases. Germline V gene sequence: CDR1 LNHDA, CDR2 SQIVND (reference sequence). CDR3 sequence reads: CASSIYGTGKAGELFF. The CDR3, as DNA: TGTGCCAGTAGTATTTACGGGACAGGGAAAGCCGGGGAGCTGTTTTTT.

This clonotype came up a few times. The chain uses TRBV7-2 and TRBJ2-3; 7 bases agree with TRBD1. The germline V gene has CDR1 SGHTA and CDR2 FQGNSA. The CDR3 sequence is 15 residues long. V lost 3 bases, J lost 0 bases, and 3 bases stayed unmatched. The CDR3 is CASSFGTVSTDTQYF. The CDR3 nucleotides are TGTGCCAGCAGCTTCGGGACAGTAAGCACAGATACGCAGTATTTT.

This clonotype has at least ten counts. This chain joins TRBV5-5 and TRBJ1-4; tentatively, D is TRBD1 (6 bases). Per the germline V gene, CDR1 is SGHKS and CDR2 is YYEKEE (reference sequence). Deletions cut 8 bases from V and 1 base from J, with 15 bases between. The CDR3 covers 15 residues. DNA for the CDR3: TGTGCCAGTAGCCTGACAGGCCGAACTAATGAAAAACTGTTTTTT. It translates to CASSLTGRTNEKLFF.

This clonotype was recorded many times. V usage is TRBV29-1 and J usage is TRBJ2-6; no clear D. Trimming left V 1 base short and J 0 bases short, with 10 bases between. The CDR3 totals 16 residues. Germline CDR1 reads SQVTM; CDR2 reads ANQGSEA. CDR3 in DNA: TGCAGCGTTGAAGGTTATCAACACTCTGGGGCCAACGTCCTGACTTTC. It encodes CSVEGYQHSGANVLTF.

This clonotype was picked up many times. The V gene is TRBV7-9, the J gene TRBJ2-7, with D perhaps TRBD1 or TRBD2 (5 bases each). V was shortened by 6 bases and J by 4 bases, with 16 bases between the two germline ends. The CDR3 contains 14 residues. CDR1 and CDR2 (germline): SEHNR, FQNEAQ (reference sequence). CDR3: CASSSTERGYEQYF. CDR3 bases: TGTGCCAGCAGTTCTACTGAGAGGGGTTACGAGCAGTACTTC.

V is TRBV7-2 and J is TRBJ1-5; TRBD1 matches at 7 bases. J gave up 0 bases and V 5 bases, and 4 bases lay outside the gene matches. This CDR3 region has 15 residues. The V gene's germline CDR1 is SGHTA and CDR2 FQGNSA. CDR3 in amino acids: CASSEGTDSNQPQHF. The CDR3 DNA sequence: TGTGCCAGCAGCGAAGGGACAGATAGCAATCAGCCCCAGCATTTT.

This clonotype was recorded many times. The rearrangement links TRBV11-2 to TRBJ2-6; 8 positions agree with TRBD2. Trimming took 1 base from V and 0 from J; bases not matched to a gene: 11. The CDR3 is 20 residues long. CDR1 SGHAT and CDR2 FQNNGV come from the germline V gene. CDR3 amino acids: CASSLAPRGEVFSGANVLTF. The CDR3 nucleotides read TGTGCCAGCAGCTTAGCCCCGCGGGGGGAAGTATTCTCTGGGGCCAACGTCCTGACTTTC.